This T cell receptor beta chain was captured by sequencing in a study of T cell responses to AZD1222 COVID-19 vaccine. V was pared by 4 bases and J by 5 bases, with 12 bases between. Germline-derived CDR1 and CDR2 are SGHRS and YFSETQ. This CDR3 region has 13 residues. Clones were sequenced by immunoSEQ multiplex PCR, and TCRdb holds only the in-frame ones, with some missing. The sample yields 150,000 or so clones, about 87% seen once. A note on this clone: Antigen specificity is unknown.

Study conclusions and caveats: Sampled repertoires all dated from after the peak T cell response. Seropositivity was recorded at baseline in only a handful of AZD1222 recipients.

The gene calls are TRBV5-1 and TRBJ2-5, with D hard to call. This receptor was obtained from an adult who received the AZD1222 COVID-19 vaccine. Sequences were derived from peripheral blood, sampled 28 days after the second AZD1222 dose. In DNA, the CDR3 is TGCGCCAGCAGCCTGGACGGGCTCGAGACCCAGTACTTC. It translates to CASSLDGLETQYF.